Presented here are 24 T cell receptor beta chains from one specimen sequenced in a study of blood T cell repertoires in COVID-19. Assay: immunoSEQ multiplex PCR; the TCRdb copy retains only in-frame clones and omits some. The sample comprises roughly 100,000 clones, more than 75% of which are singletons, and 2.1% rests with the top ten. Sequenced: peripheral blood. The origin of the receptors is a human donor in a cohort sampled during active COVID-19.

This sequence joins TRBV2 and TRBJ2-7; 15 bases map to TRBD2. The CDR3 loop spans 17 amino acids. V dropped 4 bases and J dropped 4; count of bases not matched to a gene: 8. Germline V gene lookup returns CDR1 SNHLY and CDR2 FYNNEI. The DNA of the CDR3 is TGTGCCAGCAGTGCCTTGGGACTAGCGGGGGGTTGGTACGAGCAGTACTTC. It is translated as CASSALGLAGGWYEQYF.

The chain joins TRBV3-1 (or the pseudogene TRBV3-2) to TRBJ2-2; D perhaps matches TRBD1 (6 bases). This CDR3 is 15 amino acids long. Trimming cost V 6 bases and J 2 bases, with 13 bases left between them. Germline assignment: CDR1 LGHDT and CDR2 YNNKEL (reference sequence). CDR3 nucleotide sequence: TGTGCCAGCAGTTATGGGGACACAAACACCGGGGAGCTGTTTTTT. Translated: CASSYGDTNTGELFF.

The V gene is TRBV7-2, the J gene TRBJ2-7; 14 positions agree with TRBD2. Germline values: CDR1 SGHTA, CDR2 FQGNSA. Unmatched junction bases numbered 12, after V lost 5 bases and J lost 0 bases. CDR3 length equals 19 residues. CDR3 nucleotide sequence: TGTGCCAGCAGCCCGAGGACTAGCGGGAGGTTAAGGAGCTCCTACGAGCAGTACTTC. This codes for CASSPRTSGRLRSSYEQYF. Full variable domain (rest looked up from reference TRBV7-2 and TRBJ2-7): GAGVSQSPSNKVTEKGKDVELRCDPISGHTALYWYRQSLGQGLEFLIYFQGNSAPDKSGLPSDRFSAERTGGSVSTLTIQRTQQEDSAVYLCASSPRTSGRLRSSYEQYFGPGTRLTVT.

This clone turned up a few times. The chain uses TRBV15 and TRBJ1-1; TRBD1 matches 9 bases. J gave up 7 bases and V 4 bases, and 7 bases lay outside the gene matches. This CDR3 has 14 residues. The germline V gene encodes CDR1 LNHNV and CDR2 YYDKDF (reference sequence). The CDR3 coding sequence is TGTGCCACCAGCAACCAACAGGGGGCTAGTGAAGCTTTCTTT. This gives the protein CATSNQQGASEAFF.

This sequence joins TRBV3-1 (or the pseudogene TRBV3-2) and TRBJ1-1, with TRBD1 matching 10 bases. The CDR3 runs to 15 residues. J lost 5 bases, V lost 4 bases, and 7 bases had no gene match. CDR1 is LGHDT and CDR2 is YNNKEL in the germline V gene (reference sequence). The CDR3 loop is CASSPSGTGVTEAFF. The CDR3 DNA is TGTGCCAGCAGCCCCTCCGGGACAGGGGTTACTGAAGCTTTCTTT.

The chain links TRBV5-8 to TRBJ1-5, with a possible D match to TRBD1 (6 bases). The CDR3 totals 16 residues. V was pared by 0 bases and J by 3 bases, with 13 bases between. The germline gives CDR1 SGHTS, CDR2 YDEGEE. This chain's CDR3 is CASSLGGGKNNQPQHF. Written as DNA, the CDR3 is TGTGCCAGCAGCTTGGGAGGGGGAAAGAACAATCAGCCCCAGCATTTT.

With respect to this clone: The junction departs from germline at one end; a sequencing error may be responsible. J is TRBJ1-2 and V is TRBV28; D might be TRBD1 (6 bases). CDR1 is MDHEN, CDR2 SYDVKM, per germline. There are 13 residues in the CDR3. The CDR3 loop reads CASRLSSGAGYTF. DNA of the CDR3: TGTGCCAGCAGGTTATCATCAGGGGCTGGCTACACCTTC.

The chain links TRBV5-5 to TRBJ2-7, with D tentatively TRBD2 (7 bases). Trimming shortened V by 4 bases and J by 4 bases, and 18 bases separated the two germline ends. CDR3 length: 15 amino acids. Germline V CDR1 and CDR2: SGHKS, YYEKEE (reference sequence). The CDR3 DNA sequence: TGTGCCAGCAGCCAAACCCCGGGGGGCCTTTACGAGCAGTACTTC. This sequence encodes CASSQTPGGLYEQYF.

The chain has TRBV11-3 and TRBJ2-3; 8 nucleotides line up with TRBD2. From germline, CDR1 is SGHNT and CDR2 YENEEA. The CDR3 sequence is 16 residues long. V was pared by 4 bases and J by 4 bases, with 10 bases of the junction left unmatched. CDR3 residues: CASSSGTRGSADTQYF. DNA of the CDR3: TGTGCCAGCAGCTCTGGGACTAGAGGGTCGGCAGATACGCAGTATTTT.

This clone has only a few counts. The chain links TRBV19 to TRBJ1-6; D is unclear. This CDR3 has 13 amino acids. With 2 bases removed from V and 6 bases from J, the gap between germline ends came to 5 bases. CDR1 is LNHDA and CDR2 is SQIVND in the germline V gene (reference sequence). CDR3 protein: CASSILANSPLHF. As DNA, the CDR3 is TGTGCCAGTAGTATACTGGCTAATTCACCCCTCCACTTT. The complete variable domain, with remaining parts taken from reference TRBV19 and TRBJ1-6, reads DGGITQSPKYLFRKEGQNVTLSCEQNLNHDAMYWYRQDPGQGLRLIYYSQIVNDFQKGDIAEGYSVSREKKESFPLTVTSAQKNPTAFYLCASSILANSPLHFGNGTRLTVT.

The genes are TRBV4-1 and TRBJ2-2, with 7 bases matching TRBD1. Trimming cost V 0 bases and J 6 bases; bases outside gene matches: 7. Germline V lookup: CDR1 MGHRA, CDR2 YSYEKL. This CDR3 is built from 16 residues. The CDR3 loop is CASSQEPGQVAGELFF. The CDR3 nucleotides read TGCGCCAGCAGCCAAGAGCCCGGACAGGTGGCCGGGGAGCTGTTTTTT.

The CDR3 DNA is TGTGCCAGCAGTGAAGGGACAGCGCCCTACGAGCAGTACTTC. Amino acids: CASSEGTAPYEQYF. This rearrangement joins TRBV2 to TRBJ2-7; D perhaps matches TRBD1 (6 bases). Germline V gene sequence: CDR1 SNHLY, CDR2 FYNNEI. The CDR3 totals 14 residues. Trimming removed 1 base at V and 2 bases at J, with 9 bases between.

This chain links TRBV6-5 with TRBJ2-7; TRBD2 agrees at 8 bases. V shed 5 bases, J shed 2 bases, and the junction held 8 bases outside the gene matches. The CDR3 runs to 15 residues. Germline V gives CDR1 MNHEY, CDR2 SVGAGI. CDR3 amino acids: CASSPSGGSTYEQYF. The CDR3 coding sequence is TGTGCCAGCAGTCCGAGCGGGGGATCTACCTACGAGCAGTACTTC.

This clone was observed a few times. J is TRBJ1-3 and V is TRBV7-2; TRBD1 might be the D (5 bases). V was shortened by 1 base and J by 4 bases, with 11 bases between the two germline ends. Germline V gene data show CDR1 as SGHTA and CDR2 as FQGNSA. The CDR3 is 15 amino acids. The CDR3 is CASSLDWWGGNTIYF. CDR3 DNA sequence: TGTGCCAGCAGCTTAGACTGGTGGGGCGGAAACACCATATATTTT.

V and J are TRBV27 and TRBJ1-5; 7 bases agree with TRBD1. V dropped 1 base and J dropped 1; count of bases not matched to a gene: 1. This CDR3 comprises 15 residues. The germline V gene encodes CDR1 MNHEY and CDR2 SMNVEV (reference sequence). The DNA of the CDR3 is TGTGCCAGCAGTTTATTCAGGGGGAGCAATCAGCCCCAGCATTTT. It yields the protein CASSLFRGSNQPQHF.

The J gene is TRBJ1-5, the V gene TRBV5-8; 8 nucleotides line up with TRBD1. This CDR3 has 13 residues. V gave up 4 bases and J gave up 4 bases; unmatched junction bases: 1. The germline V gene encodes CDR1 SGHTS and CDR2 YDEGEE. The CDR3 DNA reads TGTGCCAGCAGCCAGGGGGCGAATCAGCCCCAGCATTTT. Encoded protein: CASSQGANQPQHF.

CDR3 amino acids: CSVEPAGTGELFF. In DNA, the CDR3 is TGCAGCGTTGAACCGGCGGGCACCGGGGAGCTGTTTTTT. The rearrangement uses TRBV29-1 and TRBJ2-2; tentative D call: TRBD2 (5 bases). CDR3 length: 13 amino acids. Germline values: CDR1 SQVTM, CDR2 ANQGSEA. V lost 2 bases and J 4 bases, leaving 8 bases between the germline ends.

The J gene is TRBJ2-7, the V gene TRBV5-8; 9 bases match TRBD1. J lost 0 bases, V lost 5 bases, and 15 bases had no gene match. The CDR3 sequence is 18 residues long. Per the germline V gene, CDR1 is SGHTS and CDR2 is YDEGEE. Written as DNA, the CDR3 is TGTGCCAGCAGGCCTCGTCCGGGACAGGGTAGAAGCTCCTACGAGCAGTACTTC. It codes for CASRPRPGQGRSSYEQYF.

V is TRBV18 and J is TRBJ2-3; 9 bases agree with TRBD2. The germline V gene has CDR1 KGHSH and CDR2 LQKENI. The trim removed 6 bases at V and 7 bases at J, leaving 20 bases unmatched. The length of the CDR3 is 18 residues. The CDR3 DNA reads TGTGCCAGCTCTCCCACCTCCTTAAGCGGGGGGTCGGGAAATACGCAGTATTTT. Encoded protein: CASSPTSLSGGSGNTQYF.

This clone was recorded once. This rearrangement joins TRBV3-1 (or the pseudogene TRBV3-2) to TRBJ1-5, with 8 bases fitting TRBD1. From germline, CDR1 is LGHDT and CDR2 YNNKEL (reference sequence). V trimming: 5 bases; J trimming: 4 bases; junction bases outside the gene matches: 4. The CDR3 spans 14 residues. In DNA, the CDR3 is TGTGCCAGCAGCATTGACAGGGGAAATCAGCCCCAGCATTTT. This codes for CASSIDRGNQPQHF.

The chain couples TRBV5-1 to TRBJ1-2; 7 nucleotides match TRBD1. CDR1 is SGHRS, CDR2 YFSETQ, per germline. V lost 4 bases, J lost 6 bases, and 9 bases stayed unmatched. This CDR3 comprises 14 residues. This CDR3 is CASSPDRVWDGYTF. The CDR3 DNA is TGCGCCAGCAGCCCTGACAGGGTATGGGATGGCTACACCTTC.

This clone was seen many times. V and J are TRBV4-1 and TRBJ1-2, with TRBD1 identical over 8 bases. The ends lost 2 bases at V and 2 bases at J; junction bases unmatched: 7. The CDR3 contains 16 residues. Germline CDR1 MGHRA, CDR2 YSYEKL. The CDR3 spells CASSQSRTGRNYGYTF. The CDR3 coding sequence is TGCGCCAGCAGCCAATCCCGGACAGGGAGGAACTATGGCTACACCTTC.

The CDR3 DNA is TGTGCCACCAGTGATAGAAACGGGACAGGGAAAGTCGAGCAGTACTTC. It translates to CATSDRNGTGKVEQYF. This chain uses TRBV24-1 with TRBJ2-7; 9 nucleotides agree with TRBD1. This CDR3 has 16 amino acids. V was pared by 3 bases and J by 6 bases, with 11 bases of the junction left unmatched. CDR1 is KGHDR and CDR2 is SFDVKD in the germline V gene.

The J gene is TRBJ2-2, the V gene TRBV27, with a tentative D call TRBD1 (5 bases). The CDR3 is made up of 15 amino acids. The V end was cut by 0 bases, the J end by 4 bases, with 9 bases between. Per germline, CDR1 MNHEY and CDR2 SMNVEV (reference sequence). The CDR3 DNA follows: TGTGCCAGCAGTTTATCGGGGCAGGCCACCGGGGAGCTGTTTTTT. Translated, it gives CASSLSGQATGELFF.